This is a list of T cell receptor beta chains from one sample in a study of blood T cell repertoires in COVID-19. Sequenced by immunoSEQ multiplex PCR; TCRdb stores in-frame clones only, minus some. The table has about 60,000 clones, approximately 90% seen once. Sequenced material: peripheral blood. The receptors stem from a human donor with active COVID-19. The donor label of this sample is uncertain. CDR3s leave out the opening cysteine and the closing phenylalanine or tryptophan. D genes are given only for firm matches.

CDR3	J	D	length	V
ASSVGVSGGTDYEQY	TRBJ2-7	TRBD2	15	TRBV9
ASSSDSGLATGELF	TRBJ2-2	TRBD2	14	TRBV7-3
ATSRDLTILEAF	TRBJ1-1	.	12	TRBV15
ASSLDLGGERSPLH	TRBJ1-6	.	14	TRBV11-2
ASSVDPAGGLQETQY	TRBJ2-5	TRBD2	15	TRBV9
ASSGRGITDTQY	TRBJ2-3	.	12	TRBV18
ASSSTGVPGYT	TRBJ1-2	TRBD1	11	TRBV12-3/TRBV12-4
SASPGVTEAF	TRBJ1-1	.	10	TRBV29-1
ASRQPATNEKLF	TRBJ1-4	.	12	TRBV2
ASSLWGEASYEQY	TRBJ2-7	.	13	TRBV7-2
ASSQRLAGGTDTQY	TRBJ2-3	TRBD2	14	TRBV3-1/TRBV3-2
ASSPGGGITDTQY	TRBJ2-3	TRBD2	13	TRBV3-1/TRBV3-2
ASSLEAGPYE	TRBJ2-4	.	10	TRBV7-2
ASSYSRAGGIYEQY	TRBJ2-7	TRBD1	14	TRBV6-5
ASSDLADVSSYEQY	TRBJ2-7	.	14	TRBV5-1
ASSLDGGGNTIY	TRBJ1-3	.	12	TRBV7-8
ASSFRDRANTGELF	TRBJ2-2	TRBD1	14	TRBV7-8
ASSYSAGASGNTIY	TRBJ1-3	.	14	TRBV6-5
ASSRGQGTRGEQY	TRBJ2-7	TRBD1	13	TRBV10-2
ASSRGLAGPSSYEQY	TRBJ2-7	TRBD2	15	TRBV9
ASSPRQGGMNTEAF	TRBJ1-1	TRBD1	14	TRBV7-2
ASSGQGSTRSYEQY	TRBJ2-7	TRBD1	14	TRBV5-6
ASSQDLGRRQETQY	TRBJ2-5	.	14	TRBV3-1/TRBV3-2
ASSPYQLTASNYGYT	TRBJ1-2	.	15	TRBV28
ASSQDSGQPAGNTIY	TRBJ1-3	.	15	TRBV3-1/TRBV3-2
ASSEFYEQY	TRBJ2-7	.	9	TRBV5-1
ASSYGGAYNEQF	TRBJ2-1	TRBD2	12	TRBV7-3
ASSLDRELEQY	TRBJ2-7	TRBD1	11	TRBV11-2
ASSPGADYNEQF	TRBJ2-1	.	12	TRBV6-2/TRBV6-3
ASSLSGLAGRWDTQY	TRBJ2-3	TRBD2	15	TRBV27
ASSYTGFYEQY	TRBJ2-7	.	11	TRBV27
ASSLAANYGYT	TRBJ1-2	.	11	TRBV7-9
ASSPLAGGVETQY	TRBJ2-5	TRBD2	13	TRBV7-6
ASSQATGGPYEQY	TRBJ2-7	TRBD1	13	TRBV3-1/TRBV3-2
ASSLRGGPTDTQY	TRBJ2-3	TRBD2	13	TRBV7-2
ASSQAQGLRGYT	TRBJ1-2	.	12	TRBV3-1/TRBV3-2
ASSHRQSYT	TRBJ1-2	.	9	TRBV12-3/TRBV12-4
ASSPQGQSYEQY	TRBJ2-7	TRBD1	12	TRBV25-1
ASSLVGGVSTDTQY	TRBJ2-3	.	14	TRBV7-2
ASSLTGSGNIQY	TRBJ2-4	.	12	TRBV19
ASSLWEDTEAF	TRBJ1-1	.	11	TRBV5-5
ASIPSSGANVLT	TRBJ2-6	.	12	TRBV6-5
ASHNPRAGDYGYT	TRBJ1-2	.	13	TRBV5-5
ASSGTGRPYEQF	TRBJ2-1	TRBD1	12	TRBV25-1
ASSLVTGSYEQY	TRBJ2-7	.	12	TRBV7-2
ASTPGRVGYGYT	TRBJ1-2	.	12	TRBV27
AWSPGTATNEKLF	TRBJ1-4	TRBD1	13	TRBV30
SVDKGTNYGYT	TRBJ1-2	.	11	TRBV29-1